This TCR beta chain was sequenced in a study of OX40 agonist ivuxolimab in advanced cancers. Whole-study context: Every 2 weeks, patients received ivuxolimab intravenously, dosed at 0.01 to 10 mg/kg.

Here immunoSEQ multiplex PCR was the method, and the copy in TCRdb shows in-frame clones only, minus some. The table has 110,000 or so clones, approximately 89% seen once. Germline CDR1 SGDLS, CDR2 YYNGEE. Germline trimming cut 3 bases from V and 4 bases from J; bases unmatched to any gene: 10. The CDR3 loop spans 16 amino acids. The sequencing here drew on CD4+ or CD8+ T cells sorted from blood, taken in a trial of the OX40 agonist ivuxolimab. This rearrangement joins TRBV9 to TRBJ2-1; TRBD1 matches 7 bases. This sequence originates from an adult with an advanced solid tumor such as melanoma, head and neck, liver or kidney cancer. In nucleotides, the CDR3 is TGTGCCAGCAGCGCCCACCAAACGGGACAGTACAATGAGCAGTTCTTC. Amino acids: CASSAHQTGQYNEQFF. Based on the CDR3 plus reference TRBV9 and TRBJ2-1, the full variable domain is DSGVTQTPKHLITATGQRVTLRCSPRSGDLSVYWYQQSLDQGLQFLIQYYNGEERAKGNILERFSAQQFPDLHSELNLSSLELGDSALYFCASSAHQTGQYNEQFFGPGTRLTVL.